The clone carrying this TCR beta chain was seen only a few times. These data come from a study of CD8+ T cells in alopecia areata. The sequencing template was cDNA reverse transcribed from extracted RNA. Assay used: immunoSEQ multiplex PCR; TCRdb lists only in-frame clones, some missing. The repertoire holds 110,000 to 150,000 clones, with around two thirds as singletons. Germline assignment: CDR1 SQVTM and CDR2 ANQGSEA. This CDR3 has 17 residues. V lost 8 bases and J 9 bases, leaving 32 bases between the germline ends. The material sequenced was CD8+ T cells sorted from blood. The chain combines TRBV29-1 with TRBJ2-1, with a tentative D call TRBD2 (7 bases). The source is a human donor in good health. This CDR3 is CSPIITAGAVQGGEQFF. The CDR3, as DNA: TGCAGCCCAATTATAACCGCGGGAGCCGTACAAGGGGGTGAGCAGTTCTTC.